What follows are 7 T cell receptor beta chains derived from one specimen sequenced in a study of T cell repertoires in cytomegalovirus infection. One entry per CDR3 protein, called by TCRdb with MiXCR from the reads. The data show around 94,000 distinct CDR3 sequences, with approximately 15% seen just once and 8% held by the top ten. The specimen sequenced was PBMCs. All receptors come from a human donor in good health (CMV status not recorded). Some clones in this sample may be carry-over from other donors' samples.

CDR3: CASSQDLWERPGETNEKLFF. Written as DNA, the CDR3 is TGTGCCAGCAGCCAAGATCTGTGGGAGCGACCCGGAGAAACTAATGAAAAACTGTTTTTT. The chain has TRBV4-2 and TRBJ1-4; no firm D call. This CDR3 has 20 amino acids. V gave up 0 bases and J gave up 1 base, with 21 bases separating them. CDR1 LGHNA and CDR2 YNFKEQ come from the germline V gene.

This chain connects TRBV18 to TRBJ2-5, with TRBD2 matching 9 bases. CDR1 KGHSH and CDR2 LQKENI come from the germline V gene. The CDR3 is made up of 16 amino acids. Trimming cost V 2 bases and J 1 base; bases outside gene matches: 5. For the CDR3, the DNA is TGTGCCAGCTCACCATCTATAGCGGGGGCCCAAGAGACCCAGTACTTC. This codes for CASSPSIAGAQETQYF. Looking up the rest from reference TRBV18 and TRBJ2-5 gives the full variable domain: NAGVMQNPRHLVRRRGQEARLRCSPMKGHSHVYWYRQLPEEGLKFMVYLQKENIIDESGMPKERFSAEFPKEGPSILRIQQVVRGDSAAYFCASSPSIAGAQETQYFGPGTRLLVL.

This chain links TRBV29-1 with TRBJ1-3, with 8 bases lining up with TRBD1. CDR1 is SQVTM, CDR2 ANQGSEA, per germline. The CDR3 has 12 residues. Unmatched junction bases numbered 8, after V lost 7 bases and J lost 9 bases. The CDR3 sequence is CSAGRGRGTIYF. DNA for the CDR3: TGCAGCGCGGGCAGGGGGCGCGGCACCATATATTTT.

The chain's CDR3 is CASSHPGGNTEAFF. CDR3 nucleotides: TGCGCCAGCAGTCATCCGGGGGGGAACACTGAAGCTTTCTTT. The chain recombines TRBV23-1 with TRBJ1-1; the D gene is possibly TRBD1 (5 bases). TRBV23-1 is identified as an open reading frame with a role that is uncertain. This CDR3 region has 14 residues. V was shortened by 3 bases and J by 1 base, with 9 bases between the two germline ends.

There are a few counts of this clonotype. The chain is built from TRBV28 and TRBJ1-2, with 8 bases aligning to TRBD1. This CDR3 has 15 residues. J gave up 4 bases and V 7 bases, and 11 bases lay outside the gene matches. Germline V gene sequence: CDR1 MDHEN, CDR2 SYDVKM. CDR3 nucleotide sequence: TGTGCCAGCAACCCCAGTGGGACAGGTTCCTATGGCTACACCTTC. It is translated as CASNPSGTGSYGYTF.

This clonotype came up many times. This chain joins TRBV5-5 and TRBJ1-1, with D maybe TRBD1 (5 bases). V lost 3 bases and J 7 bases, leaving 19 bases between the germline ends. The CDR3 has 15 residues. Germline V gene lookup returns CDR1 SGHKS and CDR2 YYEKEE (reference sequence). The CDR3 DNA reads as TGTGCCAGCAGCTGGGAACTACAGGACCACGATGAAGCTTTCTTT. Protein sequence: CASSWELQDHDEAFF.

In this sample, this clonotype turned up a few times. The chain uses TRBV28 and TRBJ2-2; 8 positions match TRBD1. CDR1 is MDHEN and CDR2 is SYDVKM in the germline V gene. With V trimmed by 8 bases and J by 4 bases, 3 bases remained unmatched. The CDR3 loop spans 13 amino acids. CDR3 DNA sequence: TGTGCCAGCTCCCAGGGGGCCACCGGGGAGCTGTTTTTT. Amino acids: CASSQGATGELFF. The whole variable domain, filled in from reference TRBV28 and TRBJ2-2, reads DVKVTQSSRYLVKRTGEKVFLECVQDMDHENMFWYRQDPGLGLRLIYFSYDVKMKEKGDIPEGYSVSREKKERFSLILESASTNQTSMYLCASSQGATGELFFGEGSRLTVL.